This section outlines one T cell receptor beta chain sequence together with its context. The antigen is not known. The sample comes from a study of OX40 agonist ivuxolimab in advanced cancers. Study overall: Three partial responders included one hepatocellular carcinoma patient and two cutaneous melanoma patients. Study outcomes and limitations: The mean number of expanded clones was higher in CD8+ T cells than in CD4+.

Measured with immunoSEQ multiplex PCR; TCRdb has only the in-frame clones, and not every one. The table shows tens of thousands of clones, with over 80% occurring only once. This CDR3 is 18 amino acids long. The J gene is TRBJ2-6, the V gene TRBV12-1; the table calls TRBD1, which could not be checked here. TRBV12-1 is a listed pseudogene. This receptor was obtained from an adult with an advanced solid tumor such as melanoma, head and neck, liver or kidney cancer. The starting material was CD4+ or CD8+ T cells sorted from blood, obtained in a trial of the OX40 agonist ivuxolimab. CDR3 nucleotides: TGTGCCAGCAGCTCCCCCGGTAGGGGGCTATATGGGGCCAACGTCCTGACTTTC. Its translation is CASSSPGRGLYGANVLTF.